The T cell receptor (beta chain) under discussion was sequenced for a study of T cell repertoires in cytomegalovirus infection. Overall study findings and caveats: Carriage of CMV together with the relevant HLA was identifiable through cumulative public TCR beta family frequency.

TCRdb recomputed calls from the reads with MiXCR, one row per CDR3 protein. This sample yields approximately 170,000 distinct CDR3 sequences, of which 17% are seen a single time; 18% belongs to the top ten. With regard to this clonotype: Its matching antigen is unknown.

The length of the CDR3 is 15 residues. Germline loops: CDR1 MNHNY, CDR2 SVGAGI (reference sequence). Between the trimmed V and J ends, which lost 2 bases and 7 bases, there was a span of 16 bases. The chain has TRBV6-6 and TRBJ2-3; D is possibly TRBD1 or TRBD2 (5 bases each). The TCR sequence derives from a human donor in good health (CMV status not recorded). Some clones in this sample may be carry-over from other donors' samples. The sequenced sample consisted of CD8+ T cells from PBMCs. The CDR3 protein is CASSYRKGEINTQYF. CDR3 in DNA: TGTGCCAGCAGTTACAGAAAAGGGGAGATTAATACGCAGTATTTT.